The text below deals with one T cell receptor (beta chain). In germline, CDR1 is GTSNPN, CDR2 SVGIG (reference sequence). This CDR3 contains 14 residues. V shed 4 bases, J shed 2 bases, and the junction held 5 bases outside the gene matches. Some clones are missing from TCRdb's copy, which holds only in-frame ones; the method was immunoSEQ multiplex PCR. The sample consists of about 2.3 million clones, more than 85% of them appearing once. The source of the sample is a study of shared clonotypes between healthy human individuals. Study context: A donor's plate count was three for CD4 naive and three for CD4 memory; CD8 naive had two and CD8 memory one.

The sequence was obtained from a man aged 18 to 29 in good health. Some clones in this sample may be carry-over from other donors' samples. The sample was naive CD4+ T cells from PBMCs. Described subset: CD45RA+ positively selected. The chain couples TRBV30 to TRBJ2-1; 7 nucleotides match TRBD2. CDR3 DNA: TGTGCCTGGAAGTCGGGGGGAGCCTACAATGAGCAGTTCTTC. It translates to CAWKSGGAYNEQFF.